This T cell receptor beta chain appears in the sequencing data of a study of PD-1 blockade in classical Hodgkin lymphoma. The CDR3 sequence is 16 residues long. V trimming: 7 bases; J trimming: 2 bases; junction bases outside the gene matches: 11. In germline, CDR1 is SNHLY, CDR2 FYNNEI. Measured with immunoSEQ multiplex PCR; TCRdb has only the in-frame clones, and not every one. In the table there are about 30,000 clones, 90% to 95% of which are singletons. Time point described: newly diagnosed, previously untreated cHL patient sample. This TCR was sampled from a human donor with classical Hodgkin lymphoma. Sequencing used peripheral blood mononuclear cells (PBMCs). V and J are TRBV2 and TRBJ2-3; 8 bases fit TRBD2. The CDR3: CASTEEGSGTTDTQYF. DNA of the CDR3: TGTGCCAGCACCGAAGAGGGTAGCGGGACCACAGATACGCAGTATTTT.